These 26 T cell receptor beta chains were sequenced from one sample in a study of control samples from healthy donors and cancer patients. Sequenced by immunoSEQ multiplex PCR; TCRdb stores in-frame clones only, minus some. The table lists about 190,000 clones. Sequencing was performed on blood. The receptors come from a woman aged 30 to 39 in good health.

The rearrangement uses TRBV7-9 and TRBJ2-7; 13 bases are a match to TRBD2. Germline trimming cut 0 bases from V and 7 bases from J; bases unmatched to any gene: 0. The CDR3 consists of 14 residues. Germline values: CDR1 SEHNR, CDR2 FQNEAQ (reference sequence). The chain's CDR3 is CASSLAGLAGEQYF. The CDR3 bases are TGTGCCAGCAGCTTAGCGGGACTAGCGGGGGAGCAGTACTTC.

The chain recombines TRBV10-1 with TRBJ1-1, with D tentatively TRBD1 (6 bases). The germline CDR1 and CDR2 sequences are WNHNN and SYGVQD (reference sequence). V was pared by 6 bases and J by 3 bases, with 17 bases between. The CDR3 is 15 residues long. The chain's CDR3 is CASRDPGAKDTEAFF. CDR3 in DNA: TGCGCCAGCAGGGACCCGGGGGCGAAGGACACTGAAGCTTTCTTT.

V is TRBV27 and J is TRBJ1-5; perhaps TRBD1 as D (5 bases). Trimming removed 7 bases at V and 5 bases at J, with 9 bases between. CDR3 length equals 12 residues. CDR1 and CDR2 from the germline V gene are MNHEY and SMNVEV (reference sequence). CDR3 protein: CASNEGYQPQHF. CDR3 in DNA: TGTGCCAGCAATGAGGGGTATCAGCCCCAGCATTTT.

The CDR3 sequence: CATGPRNIQYF. The CDR3 bases are TGTGCCACCGGACCCCGGAACATTCAGTACTTC. This chain uses TRBV6-6 with TRBJ2-4; D is undetermined. CDR1 and CDR2 (germline): MNHNY, SVGAGI (reference sequence). Trimming removed 10 bases from V and 7 bases from J, with 11 bases in between. The CDR3 runs 11 residues.

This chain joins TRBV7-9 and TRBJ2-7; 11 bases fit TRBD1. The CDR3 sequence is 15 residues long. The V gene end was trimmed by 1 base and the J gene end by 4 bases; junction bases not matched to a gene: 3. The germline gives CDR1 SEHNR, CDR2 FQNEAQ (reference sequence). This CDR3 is CASSLGDRGMYEQYF. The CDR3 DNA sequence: TGTGCCAGCAGCTTAGGGGACAGGGGGATGTACGAGCAGTACTTC.

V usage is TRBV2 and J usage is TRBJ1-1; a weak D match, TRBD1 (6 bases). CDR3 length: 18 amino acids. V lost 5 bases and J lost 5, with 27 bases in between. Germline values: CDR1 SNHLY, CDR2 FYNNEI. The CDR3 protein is CASSPKSPGVDVRTEAFF. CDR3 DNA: TGTGCCAGCAGTCCAAAAAGCCCAGGGGTGGATGTTAGGACTGAAGCTTTCTTT.

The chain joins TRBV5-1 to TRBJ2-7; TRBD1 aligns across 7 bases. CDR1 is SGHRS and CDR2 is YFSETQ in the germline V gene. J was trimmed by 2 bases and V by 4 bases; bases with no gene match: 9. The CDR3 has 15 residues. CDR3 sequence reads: CASSDSPGQTYEQYF. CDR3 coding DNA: TGCGCCAGCAGCGACTCCCCGGGACAGACCTACGAGCAGTACTTC.

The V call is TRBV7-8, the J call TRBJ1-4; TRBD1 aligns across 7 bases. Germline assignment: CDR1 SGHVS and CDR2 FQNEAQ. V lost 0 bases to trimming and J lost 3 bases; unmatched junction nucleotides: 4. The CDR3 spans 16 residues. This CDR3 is CASSLAPTGPNEKLFF. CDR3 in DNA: TGTGCCAGCAGCTTAGCGCCGACAGGGCCTAATGAAAAACTGTTTTTT. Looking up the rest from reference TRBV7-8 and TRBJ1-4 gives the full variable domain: GAGVSQSPRYKVAKRGQDVALRCDPISGHVSLFWYQQALGQGPEFLTYFQNEAQLDKSGLPSDRFFAERPEGSVSTLKIQRTQQEDSAVYLCASSLAPTGPNEKLFFGSGTQLSVL.

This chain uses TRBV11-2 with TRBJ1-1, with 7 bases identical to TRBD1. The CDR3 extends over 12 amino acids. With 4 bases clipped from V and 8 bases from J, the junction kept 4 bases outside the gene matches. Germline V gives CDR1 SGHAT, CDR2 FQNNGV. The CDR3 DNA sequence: TGTGCCAGCAGCTCACAGGGGATAGAAGCTTTCTTT. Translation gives CASSSQGIEAFF.

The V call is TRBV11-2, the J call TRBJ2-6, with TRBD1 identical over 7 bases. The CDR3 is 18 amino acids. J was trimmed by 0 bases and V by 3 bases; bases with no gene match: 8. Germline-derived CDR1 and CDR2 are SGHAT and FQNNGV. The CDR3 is CASSFGQVALSGANVLTF. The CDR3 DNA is TGTGCCAGCAGCTTCGGACAGGTTGCCCTCTCTGGGGCCAACGTCCTGACTTTC. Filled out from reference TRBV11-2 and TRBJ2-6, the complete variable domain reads EAGVAQSPRYKIIEKRQSVAFWCNPISGHATLYWYQQILGQGPKLLIQFQNNGVVDDSQLPKDRFSAERLKGVDSTLKIQPAKLEDSAVYLCASSFGQVALSGANVLTFGAGSRLTVL.

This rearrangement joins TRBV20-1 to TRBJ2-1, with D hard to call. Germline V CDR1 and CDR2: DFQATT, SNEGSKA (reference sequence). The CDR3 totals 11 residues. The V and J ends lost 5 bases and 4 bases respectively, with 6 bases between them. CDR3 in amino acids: CSALHYNEQFF. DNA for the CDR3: TGCAGTGCTCTACATTACAATGAGCAGTTCTTC.

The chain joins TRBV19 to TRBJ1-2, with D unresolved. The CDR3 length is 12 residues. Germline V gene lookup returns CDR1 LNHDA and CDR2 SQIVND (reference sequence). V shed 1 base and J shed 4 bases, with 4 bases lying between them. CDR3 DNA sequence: TGTGCCAGTAGTATAGCCCGCTATGGCTACACCTTC. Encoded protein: CASSIARYGYTF. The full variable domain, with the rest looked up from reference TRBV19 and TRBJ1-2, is DGGITQSPKYLFRKEGQNVTLSCEQNLNHDAMYWYRQDPGQGLRLIYYSQIVNDFQKGDIAEGYSVSREKKESFPLTVTSAQKNPTAFYLCASSIARYGYTFGSGTRLTVV.

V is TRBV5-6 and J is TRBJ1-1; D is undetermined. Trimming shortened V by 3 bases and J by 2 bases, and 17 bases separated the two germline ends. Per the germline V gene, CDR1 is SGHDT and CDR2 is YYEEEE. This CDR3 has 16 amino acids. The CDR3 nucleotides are TGTGCCAGCAGCTCACCCGGGTTTTGGAGCAACACTGAAGCTTTCTTT. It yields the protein CASSSPGFWSNTEAFF.

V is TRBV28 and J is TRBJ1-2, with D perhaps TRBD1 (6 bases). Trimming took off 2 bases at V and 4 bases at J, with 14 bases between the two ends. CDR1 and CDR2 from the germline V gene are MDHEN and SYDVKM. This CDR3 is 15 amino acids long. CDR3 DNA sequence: TGTGCCAGCAGTTTACCCCGTGAAGGGGGCTATGGCTACACCTTC. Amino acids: CASSLPREGGYGYTF.

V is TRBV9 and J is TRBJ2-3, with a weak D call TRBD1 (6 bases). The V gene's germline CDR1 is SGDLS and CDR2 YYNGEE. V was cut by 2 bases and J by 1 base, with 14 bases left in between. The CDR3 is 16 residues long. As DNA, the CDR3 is TGTGCCAGCAGCGTGGAACCAGGGACACGCACAGATACGCAGTATTTT. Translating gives CASSVEPGTRTDTQYF.

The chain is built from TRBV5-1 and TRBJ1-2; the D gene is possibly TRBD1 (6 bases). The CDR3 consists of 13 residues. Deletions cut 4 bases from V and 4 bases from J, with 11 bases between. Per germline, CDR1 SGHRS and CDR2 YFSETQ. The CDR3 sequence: CASSPDRRYGYTF. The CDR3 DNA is TGCGCCAGCAGCCCCGACAGGCGCTATGGCTACACCTTC.

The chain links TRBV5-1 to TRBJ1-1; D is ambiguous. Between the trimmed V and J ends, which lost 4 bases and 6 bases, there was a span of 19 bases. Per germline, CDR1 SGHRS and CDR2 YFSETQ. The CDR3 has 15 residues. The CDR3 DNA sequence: TGCGCCAGCAGCCGCGAGACACGGCTGGGTGCTGAAGCTTTCTTT. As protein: CASSRETRLGAEAFF.

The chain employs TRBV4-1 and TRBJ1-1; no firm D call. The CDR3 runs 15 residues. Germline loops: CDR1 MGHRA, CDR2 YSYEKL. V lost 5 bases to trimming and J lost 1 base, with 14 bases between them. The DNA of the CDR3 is TGCGCCAGCAGCTTTACCGCTACAGCGAACACTGAAGCTTTCTTT. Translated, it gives CASSFTATANTEAFF.

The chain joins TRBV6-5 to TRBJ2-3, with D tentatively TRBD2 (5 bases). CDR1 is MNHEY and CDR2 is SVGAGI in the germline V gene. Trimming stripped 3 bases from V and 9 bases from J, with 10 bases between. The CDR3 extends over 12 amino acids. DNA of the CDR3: TGTGCCAGCAGTTATCCCCGGGGAACGCAGTATTTT. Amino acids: CASSYPRGTQYF.

The CDR3 bases are TGTGCCACCAGCAGAGATAATTTGGCCGGGGAGCTGTTTTTT. Residues: CATSRDNLAGELFF. The V call is TRBV15, the J call TRBJ2-2, with D hard to call. The germline V gene encodes CDR1 LNHNV and CDR2 YYDKDF (reference sequence). The CDR3 has 14 residues. Trimming cost V 0 bases and J 6 bases, with 8 bases left between them. Drawing the rest from reference TRBV15 and TRBJ2-2, the complete variable domain is DAMVIQNPRYQVTQFGKPVTLSCSQTLNHNVMYWYQQKSSQAPKLLFHYYDKDFNNEADTPDNFQSRRPNTSFCFLDIRSPGLGDTAMYLCATSRDNLAGELFFGEGSRLTVL.

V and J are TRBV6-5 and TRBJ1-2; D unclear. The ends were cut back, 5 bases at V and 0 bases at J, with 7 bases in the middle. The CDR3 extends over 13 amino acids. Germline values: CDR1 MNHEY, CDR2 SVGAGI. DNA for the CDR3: TGTGCCAGCAGTAGGAGCCCTAACTATGGCTACACCTTC. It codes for CASSRSPNYGYTF.

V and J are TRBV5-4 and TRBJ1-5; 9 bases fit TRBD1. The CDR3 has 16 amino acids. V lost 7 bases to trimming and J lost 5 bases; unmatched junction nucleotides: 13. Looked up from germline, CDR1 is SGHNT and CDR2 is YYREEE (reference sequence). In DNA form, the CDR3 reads TGTGCCAGCCTTTATCATGGGACAGGGTTGGATCAGCCCCAGCATTTT. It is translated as CASLYHGTGLDQPQHF.

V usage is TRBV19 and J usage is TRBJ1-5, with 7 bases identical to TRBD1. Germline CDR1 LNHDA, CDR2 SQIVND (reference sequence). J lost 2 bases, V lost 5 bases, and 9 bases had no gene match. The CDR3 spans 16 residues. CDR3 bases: TGTGCCAGTAGTCCAGGACAGGCTTCGGGCAATCAGCCCCAGCATTTT. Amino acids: CASSPGQASGNQPQHF. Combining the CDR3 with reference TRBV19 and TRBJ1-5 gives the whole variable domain DGGITQSPKYLFRKEGQNVTLSCEQNLNHDAMYWYRQDPGQGLRLIYYSQIVNDFQKGDIAEGYSVSREKKESFPLTVTSAQKNPTAFYLCASSPGQASGNQPQHFGDGTRLSIL.

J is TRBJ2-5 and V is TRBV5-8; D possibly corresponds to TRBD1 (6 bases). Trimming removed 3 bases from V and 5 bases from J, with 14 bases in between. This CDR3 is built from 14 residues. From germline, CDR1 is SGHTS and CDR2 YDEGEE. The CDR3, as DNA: TGTGCCAGCAGCTCCCCGGGACAAGGGGAGACCCAGTACTTC. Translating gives CASSSPGQGETQYF.

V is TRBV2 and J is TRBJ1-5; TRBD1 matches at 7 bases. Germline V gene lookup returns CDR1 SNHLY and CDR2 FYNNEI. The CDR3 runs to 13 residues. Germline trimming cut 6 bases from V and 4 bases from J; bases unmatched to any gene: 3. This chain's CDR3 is CASSGQVNQPQHF. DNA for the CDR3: TGTGCCAGCAGCGGACAGGTTAATCAGCCCCAGCATTTT. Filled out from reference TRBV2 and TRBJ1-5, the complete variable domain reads EPEVTQTPSHQVTQMGQEVILRCVPISNHLYFYWYRQILGQKVEFLVSFYNNEISEKSEIFDDQFSVERPDGSNFTLKIRSTKLEDSAMYFCASSGQVNQPQHFGDGTRLSIL.

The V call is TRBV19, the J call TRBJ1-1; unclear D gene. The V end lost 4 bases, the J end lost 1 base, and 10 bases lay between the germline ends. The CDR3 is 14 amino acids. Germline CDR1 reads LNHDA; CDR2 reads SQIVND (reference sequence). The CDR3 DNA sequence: TGTGCCAGTAGTACCGGGTGGGGGAACACTGAAGCTTTCTTT. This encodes CASSTGWGNTEAFF.